Here is one T cell receptor beta chain with its context. Authors' methods: Amplification of reference gene primers was used by the study to estimate nucleated cell counts. Only in-frame clones appear in the TCRdb table, and some are missing; sequencing was by immunoSEQ multiplex PCR. The V and J calls and clone size come from that table; D and trimming were worked out from the DNA. Among roughly 290,000 clones, about 91% were seen once, and the ten largest hold around 12%. This specimen comes from a study of blood T cell repertoires in COVID-19. Study context: Acute and convalescent COVID-19 specimens originated in the United States, Italy and Spain.

Trimming took 0 bases from V and 0 from J, leaving 12 bases between them. The CDR3 runs to 17 residues. The V gene's germline CDR1 is SGDLS and CDR2 YYNGEE. The J gene is TRBJ1-4, the V gene TRBV9; possibly TRBD1 for D (6 bases). This clonotype originated in a woman aged 55-70 years with acute or convalescent COVID-19. Sequencing used peripheral blood. CDR3 nucleotides: TGTGCCAGCAGCGTAGGAGTAGGGGGGGCAACTAATGAAAAACTGTTTTTT. Residues: CASSVGVGGATNEKLFF.